Listed below are T cell receptor beta chains from one sample, sequenced in a study of cytomegalovirus exposure and HLA in healthy donors. The repertoire was sequenced with immunoSEQ multiplex PCR; TCRdb's copy has only in-frame clones and lacks some. The sample records under 300,000 clones, about 83% being singletons. Specimen: PBMCs. The receptors stem from a woman aged 40 to 50 in good health and CMV-seropositive. CDR3s include the opening cysteine and the closing phenylalanine or tryptophan. The D gene is left open where the match is weak. Clone size is shown for a subset of rows, as once, few, many or a class of expanded clone.

>TRBJ2-5|TRBD1|.|TRBV2
CASSLPDRGETQYF
TGTGCCAGCAGTCTCCCGGACAGGGGGGAGACCCAGTACTTC
>TRBJ1-5|TRBD1|.|TRBV27
CASSPLDRVGNQPQHF
TGTGCCAGCAGTCCCCTGGACAGGGTGGGCAATCAGCCCCAGCATTTT
>TRBJ2-7|TRBD1|.|TRBV30
CAWSLDRGLSYEQYF
TGTGCCTGGAGTCTGGACAGGGGGCTCTCCTACGAGCAGTACTTC
>TRBJ2-7|TRBD1|.|TRBV18
CASSSGQASYEQYF
TGTGCCAGCTCATCGGGACAGGCCTCCTACGAGCAGTACTTC
>TRBJ2-7|TRBD1|few|TRBV27
CASSLKGPTGRPHSYEQYF
TGTGCCAGCAGCCTTAAGGGCCCGACAGGGCGACCCCACTCCTACGAGCAGTACTTC
>TRBJ2-7|.|.|TRBV7-7
CASSPYSYEQYF
TGTGCCAGCAGCCCCTACTCCTACGAGCAGTACTTC
>TRBJ1-2|.|few|TRBV28
CASSIPRTGVNYGYTF
TGTGCCAGCAGTATACCGAGAACAGGAGTAAACTATGGCTACACCTTC
>TRBJ2-7|TRBD2|once|TRBV11-2
CASSLAGGGSYEQYF
TGTGCCAGCAGCTTAGCGGGAGGGGGCTCCTACGAGCAGTACTTC
>TRBJ2-7|.|.|TRBV28
CASSYTGTPPREQYF
TGTGCCAGCAGTTATACCGGGACACCTCCGCGCGAGCAGTACTTC
>TRBJ1-2|.|.|TRBV19
CASKPTGNYGYTF
TGTGCCAGTAAACCGACAGGTAACTATGGCTACACCTTC
>TRBJ1-6|.|.|TRBV19
CASSIRGATYNSPLHF
TGTGCCAGTAGTATCCGGGGGGCCACCTATAATTCACCCCTCCACTTT
>TRBJ2-2|TRBD1|.|TRBV7-9
CASSQGTGNTGELFF
TGTGCCAGCAGCCAAGGGACAGGGAACACCGGGGAGCTGTTTTTT
>TRBJ1-2|TRBD1|few|TRBV27
CASSLVGTGQALDGYTF
TGTGCCAGCAGTTTGGTGGGGACAGGCCAGGCCCTCGATGGCTACACCTTC
>TRBJ2-7|.|.|TRBV19
CASSMVKEKTAYEQYF
TGTGCCAGTAGTATGGTCAAGGAGAAGACGGCATACGAGCAGTACTTC
>TRBJ2-7|TRBD2|.|TRBV11-1
CASSWTSGASYEQYF
TGTGCCAGCAGCTGGACTAGCGGGGCCTCCTACGAGCAGTACTTC
>TRBJ2-3|TRBD2|.|TRBV4-2
CASHEASGSPDTQYF
TGTGCCAGCCATGAGGCTAGCGGGAGTCCGGATACGCAGTATTTT
>TRBJ1-6|TRBD1|.|TRBV7-2
CASSLRQGASPLHF
TGTGCCAGCAGCTTACGTCAGGGGGCTTCACCCCTCCACTTT
>TRBJ2-5|TRBD2|.|TRBV9
CASSVESSDFASGSGETQYF
TGTGCCAGCAGCGTAGAGTCTTCGGATTTTGCTAGCGGATCTGGAGAGACCCAGTACTTC
>TRBJ2-7|TRBD2|.|TRBV6-6
CASSFIAGGTYEQYF
TGTGCCAGCAGTTTCATAGCGGGAGGTACCTACGAGCAGTACTTC
>TRBJ1-4|TRBD1|.|TRBV6-6
CASSGGGQGGYEKLFF
TGTGCCAGCAGCGGGGGGGGCCAGGGGGGGTATGAAAAACTGTTTTTT
>TRBJ2-5|TRBD1|.|TRBV5-4
CASSGDRGKGLLSQETQYF
TGTGCCAGCAGCGGGGACAGGGGGAAGGGACTACTTTCTCAAGAGACCCAGTACTTC
>TRBJ2-3|TRBD2|.|TRBV7-9
CASSSRLAGVSSTDTQYF
TGTGCCAGCAGCTCCAGACTAGCGGGAGTAAGTAGCACAGATACGCAGTATTTT
>TRBJ2-3|TRBD2|.|TRBV7-9
CASSLIGGRSTDTQYF
TGTGCCAGCAGCTTAATTGGCGGGAGGTCCACAGATACGCAGTATTTT
>TRBJ1-3|.|.|TRBV6-6
CASTEGGFSGNTIYF
TGTGCCAGCACCGAGGGGGGGTTCTCTGGAAACACCATATATTTT
>TRBJ2-7|TRBD2|.|TRBV30
CAWTHGGDRQYF
TGTGCCTGGACCCACGGGGGGGATCGGCAGTACTTC
>TRBJ2-1|TRBD2|once|TRBV9
CASSVESLAGVAQFF
TGTGCCAGCAGCGTAGAGTCCCTAGCGGGAGTGGCGCAGTTCTTC
>TRBJ1-3|.|.|TRBV20-1
CFRASGNTIYF
TGCTTCAGGGCCTCTGGAAACACCATATATTTT
>TRBJ1-1|TRBD1|once|TRBV19
CASSTRPASTGGTEAFF
TGTGCCAGTAGTACCCGTCCTGCCTCTACAGGGGGCACTGAAGCTTTCTTT
>TRBJ1-2|TRBD1|.|TRBV7-2
CASSPDRGWLYGYTF
TGTGCCAGCAGCCCCGACAGGGGATGGCTCTATGGCTACACCTTC
>TRBJ2-1|TRBD2|.|TRBV4-2
CASSLQVAGTHFEQFF
TGTGCCAGCAGCCTCCAAGTAGCGGGAACCCACTTTGAGCAGTTCTTC
>TRBJ1-1|.|once|TRBV27
CASSPQGGADTEAFF
TGTGCCAGCAGTCCCCAAGGGGGGGCGGACACTGAAGCTTTCTTT
>TRBJ2-1|TRBD2|few|TRBV28
CASRGRKSERELNEQFF
TGTGCCAGCAGGGGGAGAAAATCGGAGCGGGAACTCAATGAGCAGTTCTTC
>TRBJ1-4|.|few|TRBV4-3
CASSQQGLGDEKLFF
TGCGCCAGCAGCCAACAGGGGCTAGGGGATGAAAAACTGTTTTTT
>TRBJ2-1|TRBD2|once|TRBV2
CASSEDYAGGPNGEQFF
TGTGCCAGCAGTGAAGATTACGCGGGAGGGCCGAATGGTGAGCAGTTCTTC
>TRBJ2-7|TRBD1|.|TRBV4-3
CASSPGTGTAKQYF
TGCGCCAGCAGCCCAGGGACAGGGACCGCTAAGCAGTACTTC